These T cell receptor beta chains were read from a single sample in a study of cytomegalovirus exposure and HLA in healthy donors. TCRdb keeps only in-frame clones here, not all; method: immunoSEQ multiplex PCR. The sample consists of about 170,000 clones, more than 80% of them appearing once. Sequencing was done on a sample of PBMCs. The receptors here all came from a man aged 18 to 29 in good health and CMV-seronegative. CDR3s include the opening cysteine and the closing phenylalanine or tryptophan. The D gene is left open where the match is weak. Clone size is not always given. Where it is, it says once, few, many or a class for expanded clones.

j_call: TRBJ2-2; v_call: TRBV7-9; clone_size: once; d_call: TRBD2; cdr3_aa: CASTSPGASGTNTGELFF; cdr3_nt: TGTGCCAGCACCTCCCCGGGAGCTAGCGGGACCAACACCGGGGAGCTGTTTTTT
j_call: TRBJ2-7; v_call: TRBV4-3; clone_size: -; d_call: TRBD2; cdr3_aa: CASSQDRGLSYEQYF; cdr3_nt: TGCGCCAGCAGCCAAGATCGGGGACTATCATACGAGCAGTACTTC
j_call: TRBJ2-7; v_call: TRBV4-3; clone_size: -; d_call: -; cdr3_aa: CASSQSRSGTYEQYF; cdr3_nt: TGCGCCAGCAGCCAGAGTAGATCGGGTACCTACGAGCAGTACTTC
j_call: TRBJ2-2; v_call: TRBV9; clone_size: -; d_call: -; cdr3_aa: CASSLSGTRELFF; cdr3_nt: TGTGCCAGCAGCTTGAGCGGTACCCGGGAGCTGTTTTTT
j_call: TRBJ2-3; v_call: TRBV9; clone_size: -; d_call: TRBD2; cdr3_aa: CASSVGRGGLSVADTQYF; cdr3_nt: TGTGCCAGCAGCGTAGGGCGGGGGGGCCTCTCTGTCGCAGATACGCAGTATTTT
j_call: TRBJ2-5; v_call: TRBV28; clone_size: -; d_call: -; cdr3_aa: CASSSHGVRKETQYF; cdr3_nt: TGTGCCAGCAGTTCCCACGGGGTAAGGAAAGAGACCCAGTACTTC
j_call: TRBJ1-6; v_call: TRBV2; clone_size: -; d_call: -; cdr3_aa: CASSVNRNSPLHF; cdr3_nt: TGTGCCAGCAGTGTTAACAGGAATTCACCCCTCCACTTT
j_call: TRBJ1-1; v_call: TRBV9; clone_size: -; d_call: -; cdr3_aa: CASSVQGYTEAFF; cdr3_nt: TGTGCCAGCAGCGTACAGGGGTACACTGAAGCTTTCTTT
j_call: TRBJ2-1; v_call: TRBV25-1; clone_size: -; d_call: -; cdr3_aa: CASSDLHPTGYNEQFF; cdr3_nt: TGTGCCAGCAGTGACCTTCACCCGACTGGATACAATGAGCAGTTCTTC
j_call: TRBJ1-4; v_call: TRBV7-9; clone_size: -; d_call: -; cdr3_aa: CASSLLATNEKLFF; cdr3_nt: TGTGCCAGCAGCTTACTAGCAACTAATGAAAAACTGTTTTTT
j_call: TRBJ2-1; v_call: TRBV6-5; clone_size: -; d_call: -; cdr3_aa: CASSMQGGEDFF; cdr3_nt: TGTGCCAGCAGTATGCAGGGCGGAGAGGACTTCTTC
j_call: TRBJ1-2; v_call: TRBV4-3; clone_size: few; d_call: TRBD1; cdr3_aa: CASSLMTGGDYGYTF; cdr3_nt: TGCGCCAGCAGCCTAATGACAGGGGGGGACTATGGCTACACCTTC
j_call: TRBJ2-3; v_call: TRBV4-3; clone_size: -; d_call: TRBD2; cdr3_aa: CASSRGLAGGTDTQYF; cdr3_nt: TGCGCCAGCAGCCGGGGACTAGCGGGAGGCACAGATACGCAGTATTTT
j_call: TRBJ2-7; v_call: TRBV28; clone_size: -; d_call: TRBD2; cdr3_aa: CASSSPSGRAYEQYF; cdr3_nt: TGTGCCAGCAGTTCCCCTAGCGGGAGGGCGTACGAGCAGTACTTC
j_call: TRBJ1-6; v_call: TRBV10-2; clone_size: -; d_call: TRBD1; cdr3_aa: CASRGVGTGPGQRYSPLHF; cdr3_nt: TGCGCCAGCAGGGGGGTAGGGACAGGTCCCGGTCAGAGATATTCACCCCTCCACTTT
j_call: TRBJ2-2; v_call: TRBV5-5; clone_size: -; d_call: -; cdr3_aa: CASSSYTGELFF; cdr3_nt: TGTGCCAGCAGCTCTTACACCGGGGAGCTGTTTTTT
j_call: TRBJ2-1; v_call: TRBV5-8; clone_size: -; d_call: TRBD2; cdr3_aa: CASSLGLAVYNEQFF; cdr3_nt: TGTGCCAGCAGCTTGGGACTAGCGGTCTACAATGAGCAGTTCTTC